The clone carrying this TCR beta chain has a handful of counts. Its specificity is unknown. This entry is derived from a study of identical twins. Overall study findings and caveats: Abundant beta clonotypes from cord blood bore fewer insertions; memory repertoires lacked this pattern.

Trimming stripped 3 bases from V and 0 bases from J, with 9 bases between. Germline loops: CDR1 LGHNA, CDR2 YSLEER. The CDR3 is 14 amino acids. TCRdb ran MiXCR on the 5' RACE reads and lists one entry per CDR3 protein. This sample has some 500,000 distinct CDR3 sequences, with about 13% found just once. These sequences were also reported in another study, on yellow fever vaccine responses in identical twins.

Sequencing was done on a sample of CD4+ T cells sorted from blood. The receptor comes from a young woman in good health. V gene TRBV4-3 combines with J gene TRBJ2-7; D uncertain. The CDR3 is CASSQAAFSYEQYF. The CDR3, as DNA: TGCGCCAGCAGCCAGGCGGCCTTCTCCTACGAGCAGTACTTC.